The subject of this entry is one TCR beta chain. The clone's antigen remains unknown. One base away there is no much larger clone; base qualities are not given. A total of approximately 36 patients with non-small-cell lung cancer that had been surgically resected, each with specimens from both a primary tumor and a brain metastasis, made up the cohort. These data come from a study of brain metastases from non-small cell lung cancer (dated by TCRdb to the late 2010s). A note on the overall study: The study profiled the immune microenvironment of paired resected primary tumors and brain metastases from non-small-cell lung cancer patients.

V is pared back by 2 bases and J by 3 bases, with 14 bases lying between the germline termini. Spanning cysteine to phenylalanine, the CDR3 consists of 15 amino acids. The read is trimmed to its CDR3 DNA, 45 bases read in frame from base 1. CDR1 SEHNR and CDR2 FQNEAQ are derived from the germline V gene (reference sequence). The library was built by means of the immunoSEQ multiplex PCR assay. Alongside a 770-gene immune expression panel, the team sequenced the T-cell receptor beta chain repertoire. Held by TCRdb, this immuneACCESS table contains in-frame sequences only and omits some clones. Under half of the omission traces to an unresolved V gene where checked; the cause of the rest is unknown. This sample is represented by more than 650 clones; around 88% of them were singletons. The ten largest clones take up around 7.9% of the sample.

Input material: tumor-adjacent normal tissue. The receptor's source is a donor aged 40 or older with non-small cell lung cancer. The sequence links TRBV7-9 to TRBJ2-7; TRBD1 is a possible D gene, resting on 5 matching bases. The DNA sequence is TGTGCCAGCAGCTTAACAGGCCTAAGAGACTACGAGCAGTACTTC. Its translation reads: CASSLTGLRDYEQYF. The variable domain in full, with residues beyond the CDR3 obtained from the reference TRBV7-9 and TRBJ2-7 genes, is DTGVSQNPRHKITKRGQNVTFRCDPISEHNRLYWYRQTLGQGPEFLTYFQNEAQLEKSRLLSDRFSAERPKGSFSTLEIQRTEQGDSAMYLCASSLTGLRDYEQYFGPGTRLTVT.